This entry lists 9 T cell receptor beta chains sequenced from one sample in a study of CD4 T cells in relation to SARS-CoV-2 and coronaviruses. TCRdb's table, derived via immunoSEQ multiplex PCR, lists solely in-frame clones and lacks some. The sample gives approximately 36,000 clones, around 77% of which show up once; approximately 20% is in the top ten. Their specific antigens are unknown. The sample was memory CD4+ T cells from PBMCs, cultured in vitro. These receptors all stem from an adult with COVID-19.

This clone came up a few times. The rearrangement uses TRBV6-2 or TRBV6-3 and TRBJ2-7; TRBD1 might be the D (6 bases). Trimming left V 2 bases short and J 6 bases short, with 17 bases between. This CDR3 comprises 15 residues. CDR1 MNHEY and CDR2 SVGEGT come from the germline V gene. This chain's CDR3 is CASSYLMTGGSEQYF. CDR3 in DNA: TGTGCCAGCAGTTACCTAATGACAGGCGGCAGCGAGCAGTACTTC.

The chain uses TRBV28 and TRBJ2-3; D gene ambiguous. V was shortened by 3 bases and J by 0 bases, with 10 bases between the two germline ends. Germline V gives CDR1 MDHEN, CDR2 SYDVKM. This CDR3 contains 15 residues. The DNA for the CDR3 is TGTGCCAGCAGTTTGTTACAGACTAGCACAGATACGCAGTATTTT. Translating gives CASSLLQTSTDTQYF.

The genes are TRBV11-2 and TRBJ2-3, with D hard to call. This CDR3 is 13 amino acids long. Germline V gene lookup returns CDR1 SGHAT and CDR2 FQNNGV. With 0 bases removed from V and 4 bases from J, the gap between germline ends came to 5 bases. CDR3 residues: CASSLERADTQYF. The CDR3 coding sequence is TGTGCCAGCAGCTTAGAACGGGCAGATACGCAGTATTTT.

The chain employs TRBV2 and TRBJ2-7; D is unclear. V lost 8 bases to trimming and J lost 5 bases, with 16 bases between them. This CDR3 comprises 13 residues. Germline V CDR1 and CDR2: SNHLY, FYNNEI. DNA of the CDR3: TGTGCCAGCGCCATCGGTGGTGGGGACGAGCAGTACTTC. It encodes CASAIGGGDEQYF.

The chain is built from TRBV29-1 and TRBJ2-3; 10 bases match TRBD2. Germline V lookup: CDR1 SQVTM, CDR2 ANQGSEA. V shed 6 bases and J 1 base; nucleotides not matched to a gene: 7. This CDR3 is built from 15 residues. The CDR3 DNA reads as TGCAGCGTCTCCCGACTAGCGGGCCGCACAGATACGCAGTATTTT. Protein sequence: CSVSRLAGRTDTQYF.

The V gene is TRBV5-1, the J gene TRBJ2-5; 15 bases are a match to TRBD2. Unmatched junction bases numbered 13, after V lost 6 bases and J lost 4 bases. CDR3 length: 18 amino acids. In germline, CDR1 is SGHRS, CDR2 YFSETQ. CDR3 nucleotides: TGCGCCAGCACCGAGGGACTAGCGGGAGGAGTCGCACCAGAGACCCAGTACTTC. Its protein is CASTEGLAGGVAPETQYF. Filled out from reference TRBV5-1 and TRBJ2-5, the complete variable domain reads KAGVTQTPRYLIKTRGQQVTLSCSPISGHRSVSWYQQTPGQGLQFLFEYFSETQRNKGNFPGRFSGRQFSNSRSEMNVSTLELGDSALYLCASTEGLAGGVAPETQYFGPGTRLLVL.

CDR3: CASSVGPSYGNEQFF. CDR3 bases: TGTGCCAGCAGCGTGGGGCCTAGCTACGGCAATGAGCAGTTCTTC. The gene calls are TRBV9 and TRBJ2-1; either TRBD1 or TRBD2 may supply D (5 bases each). Germline loops: CDR1 SGDLS, CDR2 YYNGEE. This CDR3 is built from 15 residues. The V and J ends lost 2 bases and 6 bases respectively, with 15 bases between them. The full variable domain, in which reference TRBV9 and TRBJ2-1 provide the parts outside the CDR3, is DSGVTQTPKHLITATGQRVTLRCSPRSGDLSVYWYQQSLDQGLQFLIQYYNGEERAKGNILERFSAQQFPDLHSELNLSSLELGDSALYFCASSVGPSYGNEQFFGPGTRLTVL.

J is TRBJ2-5 and V is TRBV19; unclear D gene. The germline V gene has CDR1 LNHDA and CDR2 SQIVND (reference sequence). V lost 3 bases to trimming and J lost 5 bases, with 7 bases between them. The CDR3 length is 12 residues. CDR3 amino acids: CASSIGSETQYF. The DNA of the CDR3 is TGTGCCAGTAGTATTGGGTCGGAGACCCAGTACTTC. Full variable domain (outside the CDR3, taken from reference TRBV19 and TRBJ2-5): DGGITQSPKYLFRKEGQNVTLSCEQNLNHDAMYWYRQDPGQGLRLIYYSQIVNDFQKGDIAEGYSVSREKKESFPLTVTSAQKNPTAFYLCASSIGSETQYFGPGTRLLVL.

This chain joins TRBV2 and TRBJ2-5, with 7 bases that match TRBD2. The V segment lost 4 bases and the J segment 4 bases; nucleotides outside the gene matches: 6. CDR1 is SNHLY, CDR2 FYNNEI, per germline. This CDR3 region has 14 residues. Written as DNA, the CDR3 is TGTGCCAGCAGTGCTTTAGCGGGCCCAGAGACCCAGTACTTC. Protein: CASSALAGPETQYF.